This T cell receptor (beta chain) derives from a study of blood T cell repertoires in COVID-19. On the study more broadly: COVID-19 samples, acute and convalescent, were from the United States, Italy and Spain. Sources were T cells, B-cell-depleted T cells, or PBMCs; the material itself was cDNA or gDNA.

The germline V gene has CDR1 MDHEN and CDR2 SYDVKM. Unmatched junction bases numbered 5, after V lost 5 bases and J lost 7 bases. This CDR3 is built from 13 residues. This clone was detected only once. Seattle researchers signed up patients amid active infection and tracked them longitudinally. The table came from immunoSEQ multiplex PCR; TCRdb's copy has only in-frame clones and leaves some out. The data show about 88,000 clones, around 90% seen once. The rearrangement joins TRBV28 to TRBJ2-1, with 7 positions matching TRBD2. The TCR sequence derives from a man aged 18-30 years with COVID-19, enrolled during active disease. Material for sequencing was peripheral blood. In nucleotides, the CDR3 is TGTGCCAGCAGTCCCCCGGGGGGAAATGAGCAGTTCTTC. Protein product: CASSPPGGNEQFF.